What follows are 23 T cell receptor beta chains derived from one specimen sequenced in a study of T cell repertoires in cytomegalovirus infection. Their antigens remain unidentified. TCRdb called the reads again in MiXCR, with one record for every CDR3 protein. The table has a few hundred thousand distinct CDR3 sequences, under 45% seen once; the top ten hold about half. This specimen was cultured PBMCs, taken from culture after CMV antigen stimulation. The origin of the receptors is a human donor in good health (CMV status not recorded). Some clones in this sample may be carry-over from other donors' samples.

The CDR3 protein is CASSGLAGNIQYF. The CDR3 DNA reads TGTGCCAGCTCGGGACTAGCGGGGAACATTCAGTACTTC. The chain employs TRBV2 and TRBJ2-4; 13 bases map to TRBD2. Unmatched junction bases numbered 2, after V lost 8 bases and J lost 7 bases. This CDR3 is built from 13 residues. The germline V gene encodes CDR1 SNHLY and CDR2 FYNNEI. The variable domain in full, completed from reference TRBV2 and TRBJ2-4, reads EPEVTQTPSHQVTQMGQEVILRCVPISNHLYFYWYRQILGQKVEFLVSFYNNEISEKSEIFDDQFSVERPDGSNFTLKIRSTKLEDSAMYFCASSGLAGNIQYFGAGTRLSVL.

The chain has TRBV7-9 and TRBJ1-1; weak D call: TRBD1 (5 bases). V was pared by 3 bases and J by 4 bases, with 9 bases between. Germline values: CDR1 SEHNR, CDR2 FQNEAQ (reference sequence). The CDR3 length is 13 residues. The CDR3 DNA is TGTGCCAGCAGCTTCCAGGGTGTCACTGAAGCTTTCTTT. Residues: CASSFQGVTEAFF.

The V gene is TRBV15, the J gene TRBJ2-2, with 8 bases that match TRBD2. The CDR3 has 14 residues. Germline V CDR1 and CDR2: LNHNV, YYDKDF (reference sequence). The V segment lost 7 bases and the J segment 5 bases; nucleotides outside the gene matches: 6. CDR3 in DNA: TGTGCCACCAAAGGGACTAGATATACCGGGGAGCTGTTTTTT. Its protein product is CATKGTRYTGELFF.

The chain uses TRBV7-4 and TRBJ2-7, with 8 bases that match TRBD2. The CDR3 is made up of 13 amino acids. Germline CDR1 is SGHVT and CDR2 is SQSDAQ. Trimming removed 4 bases from V and 6 bases from J; junction bases left unmatched: 5. CDR3 bases: TGTGCCAGCAGCTCGGGGGGGACCCTCGAGCAGTACTTC. Translated: CASSSGGTLEQYF.

This chain connects TRBV6-2 or TRBV6-3 to TRBJ1-6; the D gene is possibly TRBD1 (6 bases). Trimming pared 5 bases from V and 3 bases from J, leaving 11 bases between. The CDR3 is 15 residues long. CDR1 and CDR2 from the germline V gene are MNHEY and SVGEGT. The CDR3 protein is CASSEGGYYNSPLHF. DNA for the CDR3: TGTGCCAGCAGTGAAGGGGGGTACTATAATTCACCCCTCCACTTT.

This sequence joins TRBV14 and TRBJ2-3, with D unresolved. The germline V gene encodes CDR1 SGHDN and CDR2 FVKESK. The CDR3 runs to 14 residues. The V end lost 2 bases, the J end lost 6 bases, and 12 bases lay between the germline ends. The CDR3 nucleotides read TGTGCCAGCAGCCAACTGCGGAGCGCGGATACGCAGTATTTT. Amino acid sequence: CASSQLRSADTQYF.

CDR3 nucleotides: TGTGCCAGCAGCTTAGCGAGGGTCGGGAGCTCCTACAATGAGCAGTTCTTC. Translated, it gives CASSLARVGSSYNEQFF. The V gene is TRBV7-6, the J gene TRBJ2-1, with D possibly being TRBD2 (6 bases). Germline-derived CDR1 and CDR2 are SGHVS and FNYEAQ. Trimming pared 0 bases from V and 0 bases from J, leaving 12 bases between. The CDR3 loop spans 17 amino acids.

The chain recombines TRBV7-6 with TRBJ2-5, with 10 positions matching TRBD2. The CDR3 spans 17 residues. Germline values: CDR1 SGHVS, CDR2 FNYEAQ. Trimming cost V 5 bases and J 0 bases; bases outside gene matches: 9. The CDR3 nucleotides read TGTGCCAGCAGCACAAGACTAGCGGGCACATACCAAGAGACCCAGTACTTC. Translation: CASSTRLAGTYQETQYF.

This sequence joins TRBV2 and TRBJ2-1, with TRBD2 matching over 7 bases. Germline assignment: CDR1 SNHLY and CDR2 FYNNEI. The V and J ends lost 5 bases and 2 bases, in that order; junction bases with no gene match: 6. The CDR3 covers 15 residues. CDR3 DNA: TGTGCCAGCAGTCGGGGGGAGGTAGCCTACAATGAGCAGTTCTTC. Amino acid sequence: CASSRGEVAYNEQFF.

This clonotype was seen only a few times. The chain uses TRBV4-2 and TRBJ1-4; maybe TRBD1 (6 bases). Trimming took 2 bases from V and 2 from J, leaving 9 bases between them. The germline gives CDR1 LGHNA, CDR2 YNFKEQ. The CDR3 totals 15 residues. CDR3 nucleotide sequence: TGTGCCAGCAGCCAACTAAGGGGGACTAATGAAAAACTGTTTTTT. This gives the protein CASSQLRGTNEKLFF.

As to this clonotype: At one end the junction does not follow the germline gene, possibly because of a read error. V gene TRBV4-1 combines with J gene TRBJ2-4, with a tentative D call TRBD2 (6 bases). The germline V gene has CDR1 MGHRA and CDR2 YSYEKL. The CDR3 contains 16 residues. In DNA, the CDR3 is TGCGCAAGCAGCCAAGGCGGTGGAGGGAGTTGGGACATTCAGTACTTC. It codes for CASSQGGGGSWDIQYF.

The rearrangement links TRBV4-1 to TRBJ2-2; TRBD2 might be the D (7 bases). V gave up 3 bases and J gave up 3 bases, with 14 bases separating them. The germline CDR1 and CDR2 sequences are MGHRA and YSYEKL. The CDR3 contains 16 residues. CDR3 bases: TGCGCCAGCAGCCACCAACAGGGAGGGGACACCGGGGAGCTGTTTTTT. It specifies CASSHQQGGDTGELFF.

This clonotype has more than one count but fewer than ten. The rearrangement links TRBV7-8 to TRBJ2-7; weak D call: TRBD1 (6 bases). Germline CDR1 and CDR2: SGHVS and FQNEAQ. Trimming left V 4 bases short and J 3 bases short, with 16 bases between. The CDR3 totals 15 residues. CDR3 DNA sequence: TGTGCCAGCAGCTCTGGGACACACCAAGACTACGAGCAGTACTTC. Protein sequence: CASSSGTHQDYEQYF.

This clonotype was detected only a few times. This rearrangement joins TRBV6-2 or TRBV6-3 to TRBJ1-1; D not certain. Trimming removed 2 bases from V and 4 bases from J, with 5 bases in between. In germline, CDR1 is MNHEY, CDR2 SVGEGT. The CDR3 runs 12 residues. The CDR3 loop is CASSYRSTEAFF. The DNA of the CDR3 is TGTGCCAGCAGTTACCGGAGCACTGAAGCTTTCTTT.

This clonotype occurred a few times. This sequence joins TRBV12-3 or TRBV12-4 and TRBJ2-2; D remains unclear. The CDR3 extends over 16 amino acids. V lost 6 bases and J lost 6, with 20 bases in between. CDR3 nucleotides: TGTGCCAGCAGCCCTACGAGTAGGGTCGGGTCCGGGGAGCTGTTTTTT. It encodes CASSPTSRVGSGELFF.

J is TRBJ1-5 and V is TRBV7-2; D not resolved. The CDR3 covers 13 residues. The germline V gene has CDR1 SGHTA and CDR2 FQGNSA. Trimming removed 1 base at V and 3 bases at J, with 4 bases between. CDR3 loop: CASSLVFNQPQHF. The DNA of the CDR3 is TGTGCCAGCAGCTTAGTCTTCAATCAGCCCCAGCATTTT.

This clonotype showed up just a few times. The chain is built from TRBV20-1 and TRBJ2-1, with 14 bases aligning to TRBD2. V lost 3 bases to trimming and J lost 8 bases; unmatched junction nucleotides: 6. This CDR3 comprises 15 residues. Germline V gene data show CDR1 as DFQATT and CDR2 as SNEGSKA (reference sequence). CDR3 sequence reads: CSARRGTSGGYEQFF. The DNA of the CDR3 is TGCAGTGCTAGGAGGGGGACTAGCGGGGGCTATGAGCAGTTCTTC.

The CDR3 DNA follows: TGTGCCAGCACCCTTAGCGGGTTCAATGAGCAGTTCTTC. Translation: CASTLSGFNEQFF. J is TRBJ2-1 and V is TRBV7-9; 7 positions agree with TRBD2. Trimming took 7 bases from V and 6 from J; bases not matched to a gene: 6. The CDR3 length is 13 residues. Germline assignment: CDR1 SEHNR and CDR2 FQNEAQ (reference sequence).

The V call is TRBV12-3 or TRBV12-4, the J call TRBJ1-2, with D uncertain. V was cut by 2 bases and J by 4 bases, with 11 bases left in between. The CDR3 consists of 14 residues. CDR3 nucleotides: TGTGCCAGCAGTTTATTGACGAAGAGCTATGGCTACACCTTC. Translating it yields CASSLLTKSYGYTF.

V gene TRBV6-2 or TRBV6-3 combines with J gene TRBJ1-1; D call uncertain. The germline CDR1 and CDR2 sequences are MNHEY and SVGEGT. The CDR3 is 13 residues long. The germline V and J ends were trimmed by 11 bases and 5 bases, with 18 bases remaining between them. The CDR3 DNA reads TGTGCCTCGTCGGGAACCTATAATACTGAAGCTTTCTTT. Amino acid sequence: CASSGTYNTEAFF.

This clonotype was counted a single time. In nucleotides, the CDR3 is TGTGCCAGCAGCGGGGACAGGGGGAATGAGCAGTTCTTC. Protein sequence: CASSGDRGNEQFF. The chain couples TRBV7-4 to TRBJ2-1; 11 bases align to TRBD1. Unmatched junction bases numbered 1, after V lost 5 bases and J lost 7 bases. Germline CDR1 and CDR2: SGHVT and SQSDAQ. This CDR3 is built from 13 residues. Full variable domain (outside the CDR3, taken from reference TRBV7-4 and TRBJ2-1): GAGVSQSPRYKVAKRGRDVALRCDSISGHVTLYWYRQTLGQGSEVLTYSQSDAQRDKSGRPSGRFSAERPERSVSTLKIQRTEQGDSAVYLCASSGDRGNEQFFGPGTRLTVL.

The chain recombines TRBV2 with TRBJ1-2; possible D gene TRBD1, 6 bases. Trimming pared 8 bases from V and 8 bases from J, leaving 21 bases between. The CDR3 contains 14 residues. CDR1 and CDR2 (germline): SNHLY, FYNNEI. The CDR3 coding sequence is TGTGCCAGCGGGCCCAGGGGTTCATCGAGGGGCTACACCTTC. Amino acid sequence: CASGPRGSSRGYTF.

The V gene is TRBV7-9, the J gene TRBJ2-1, with no clear D. The CDR3 has 16 amino acids. CDR1 SEHNR and CDR2 FQNEAQ come from the germline V gene (reference sequence). V lost 7 bases and J 0 bases, leaving 16 bases between the germline ends. This chain's CDR3 is CASILWGLGSYNEQFF. The CDR3 region has the DNA TGTGCCAGCATCCTGTGGGGTCTAGGCTCCTACAATGAGCAGTTCTTC.